Listed below are T cell receptor beta chains from one sample, sequenced in a study of T cell changes during pregnancy in multiple sclerosis. The repertoire was sequenced with immunoSEQ multiplex PCR; TCRdb's copy has only in-frame clones and lacks some. The table shows about 32,000 clones, with about nine tenths occurring only once. The sample in question was CD4+ T cells from peripheral blood mononuclear cells, obtained after pregnancy. The receptor set was obtained from a female donor in good health, enrolled as a control in a pregnancy study. The CDR3 runs from the conserved cysteine through the conserved F or W. The order of the fields is V gene, J gene, clone size, D gene, CDR3 DNA, CDR3 protein. A D gene is named only where the DNA matches it firmly. Some rows have no size entry. The others give once, few or many, or a class for an expanded clone.

TRBV4-1,TRBJ1-5,-,-,TGCGCCAGCAGCCAGACAGGTATTGCGCCCCAGCATTTT,CASSQTGIAPQHF
TRBV27,TRBJ1-2,-,TRBD1,TGTGCCAGCAGTTCCACCCGGACAGGTGGCTACACCTTC,CASSSTRTGGYTF
TRBV29-1,TRBJ1-1,-,-,TGCAGCGCCCGGACAGAACTACCTACCACTGAAGCTTTCTTT,CSARTELPTTEAFF
TRBV7-2,TRBJ2-1,-,TRBD1,TGTGCCAGCATTCCCAACACAGGGGCCCTTTTGGAGCAGTTCTTC,CASIPNTGALLEQFF
TRBV6-1,TRBJ2-1,once,TRBD2,TGTGCCAGCAGTACCCGGGGGGGCATTTACAATGAGCAGTTCTTC,CASSTRGGIYNEQFF
TRBV10-3,TRBJ1-4,-,-,TGTGCCATCAGTAGTCGGCAGGGCAGTGAAAAACTGTTTTTT,CAISSRQGSEKLFF
TRBV19,TRBJ2-2,once,TRBD2,TGTGCCAGTAGCCACGGACTAGCGGGAGCGAACACCGGGGAGCTGTTTTTT,CASSHGLAGANTGELFF
TRBV5-1,TRBJ2-1,-,TRBD2,TGCGCCAGCAGCCTTGTGGCGGGGGGACGCAATGAGCAGTTCTTC,CASSLVAGGRNEQFF
TRBV7-9,TRBJ1-2,-,-,TGTGCCAGCAGCTCTCAGGGTTCAGGCGGCTACACCTTC,CASSSQGSGGYTF
TRBV6-5,TRBJ1-2,once,TRBD1,TGTGCCAGCAGATTGACAGGGGTGAACTATGGCTACACCTTC,CASRLTGVNYGYTF
TRBV7-2,TRBJ2-7,-,-,TGTGCCAGCAGCCGACAAGACAGCCTTTCCTACGAGCAGTACTTC,CASSRQDSLSYEQYF
TRBV29-1,TRBJ1-1,-,TRBD1,TGCAGCGTCCCCCGGACAGGGAACACTGAAGCTTTCTTT,CSVPRTGNTEAFF
TRBV27,TRBJ1-1,-,-,TGTGCCAGCAGTTACCCCGGGGGTGCTGAAGCTTTCTTT,CASSYPGGAEAFF
TRBV2,TRBJ2-3,once,TRBD2,TGTGCCAGCAGGGTTGGACTAGCGGGGGGCACAGATACGCAGTATTTT,CASRVGLAGGTDTQYF